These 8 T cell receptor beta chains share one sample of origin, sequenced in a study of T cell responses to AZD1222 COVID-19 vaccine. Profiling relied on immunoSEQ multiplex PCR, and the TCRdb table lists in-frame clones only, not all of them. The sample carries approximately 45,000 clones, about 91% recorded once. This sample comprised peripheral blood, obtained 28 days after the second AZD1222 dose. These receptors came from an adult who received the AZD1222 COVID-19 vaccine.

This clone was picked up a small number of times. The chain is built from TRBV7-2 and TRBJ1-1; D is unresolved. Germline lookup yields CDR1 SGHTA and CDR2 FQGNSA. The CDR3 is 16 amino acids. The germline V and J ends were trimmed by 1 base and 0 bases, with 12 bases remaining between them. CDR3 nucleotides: TGTGCCAGCAGCTTAGGAGGTTTGCAGATGAACACTGAAGCTTTCTTT. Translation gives CASSLGGLQMNTEAFF.

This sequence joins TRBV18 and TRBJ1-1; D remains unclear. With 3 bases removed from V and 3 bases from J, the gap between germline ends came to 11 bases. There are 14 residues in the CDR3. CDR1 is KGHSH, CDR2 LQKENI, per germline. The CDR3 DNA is TGTGCCAGCTCACCCGTAAGCGGGCACACTGAAGCTTTCTTT. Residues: CASSPVSGHTEAFF.

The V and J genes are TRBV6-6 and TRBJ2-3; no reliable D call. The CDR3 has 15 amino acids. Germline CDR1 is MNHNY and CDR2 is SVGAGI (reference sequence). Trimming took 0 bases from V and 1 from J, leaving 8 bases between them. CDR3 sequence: CASSYSPTGTDTQYF. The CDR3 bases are TGTGCCAGCAGTTACTCGCCCACTGGCACAGATACGCAGTATTTT.

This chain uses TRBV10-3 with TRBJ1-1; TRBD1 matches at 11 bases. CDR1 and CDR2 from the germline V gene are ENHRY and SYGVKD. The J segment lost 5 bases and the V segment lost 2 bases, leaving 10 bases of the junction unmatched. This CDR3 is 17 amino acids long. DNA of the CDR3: TGTGCCATCAGTGAGCCAAAGGGTGGGACAGGGGGGACTGAAGCTTTCTTT. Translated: CAISEPKGGTGGTEAFF.

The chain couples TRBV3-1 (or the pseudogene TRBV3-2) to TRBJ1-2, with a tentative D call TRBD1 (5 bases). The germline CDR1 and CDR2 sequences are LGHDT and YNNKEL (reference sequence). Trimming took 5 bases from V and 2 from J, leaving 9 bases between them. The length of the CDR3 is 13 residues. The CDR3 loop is CASSGDGNYGYTF. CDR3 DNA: TGTGCCAGCAGCGGGGACGGGAACTATGGCTACACCTTC.

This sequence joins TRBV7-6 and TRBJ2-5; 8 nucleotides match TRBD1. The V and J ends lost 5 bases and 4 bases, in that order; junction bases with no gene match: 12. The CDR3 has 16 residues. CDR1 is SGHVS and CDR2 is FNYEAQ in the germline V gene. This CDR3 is CASSPGRTGYGETQYF. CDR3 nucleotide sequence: TGTGCCAGCAGCCCGGGTCGGACAGGGTATGGAGAGACCCAGTACTTC.

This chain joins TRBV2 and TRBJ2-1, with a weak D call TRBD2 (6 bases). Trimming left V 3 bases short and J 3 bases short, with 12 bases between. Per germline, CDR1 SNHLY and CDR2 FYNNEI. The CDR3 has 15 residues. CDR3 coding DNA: TGTGCCAGCAGTGAGGTTAGCGGAGTCTACAATGAGCAGTTCTTC. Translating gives CASSEVSGVYNEQFF. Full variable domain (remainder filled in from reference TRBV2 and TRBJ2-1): EPEVTQTPSHQVTQMGQEVILRCVPISNHLYFYWYRQILGQKVEFLVSFYNNEISEKSEIFDDQFSVERPDGSNFTLKIRSTKLEDSAMYFCASSEVSGVYNEQFFGPGTRLTVL.

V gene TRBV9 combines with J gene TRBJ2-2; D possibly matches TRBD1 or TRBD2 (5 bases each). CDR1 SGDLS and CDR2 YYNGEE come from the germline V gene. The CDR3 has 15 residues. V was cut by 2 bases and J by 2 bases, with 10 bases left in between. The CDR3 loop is CASSVGGANTGELFF. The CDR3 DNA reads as TGTGCCAGCAGCGTTGGGGGAGCAAACACCGGGGAGCTGTTTTTT.